Following are 18 T cell receptor beta chains from one sample sequenced in a study of cytomegalovirus exposure and HLA in healthy donors. PCR used 60 Vbeta primers and 13 Jbeta primers. The assay was immunoSEQ multiplex PCR, and TCRdb's table has in-frame clones only and misses some. Of some 140,000 clones listed, 70% to 80% are singletons. The sequenced sample was PBMCs. The origin of the receptors is a man aged 25 to 45 in good health and CMV-seronegative.

The V and J genes are TRBV5-8 and TRBJ2-7; possibly TRBD2 for D (5 bases). CDR3 length: 13 residues. Trimming cost V 0 bases and J 6 bases, with 10 bases left between them. The germline V gene has CDR1 SGHTS and CDR2 YDEGEE. The CDR3 protein is CASSLAVRGEQYF. CDR3 bases: TGTGCCAGCAGCTTGGCCGTACGGGGCGAGCAGTACTTC.

The chain joins TRBV7-9 to TRBJ2-7, with 10 bases matching TRBD1. V was clipped by 5 bases and J by 4 bases; unmatched bases: 5. Germline CDR1 and CDR2: SEHNR and FQNEAQ (reference sequence). The CDR3 sequence is 14 residues long. The CDR3 DNA is TGTGCCAGCAGCCGGGACAGGGGAAGTTACGAGCAGTACTTC. Its translation: CASSRDRGSYEQYF.

The chain is built from TRBV7-6 and TRBJ2-7, with D unclear. Trimming took off 2 bases at V and 0 bases at J, with 11 bases between the two ends. The CDR3 is 15 amino acids. From germline, CDR1 is SGHVS and CDR2 FNYEAQ. CDR3 nucleotide sequence: TGTGCCAGCAGCTTATTTGCAGGTCCCTCCTACGAGCAGTACTTC. As protein: CASSLFAGPSYEQYF.

The chain joins TRBV5-1 to TRBJ2-1; 10 bases are a match to TRBD2. The V and J ends lost 0 bases and 9 bases, in that order; junction bases with no gene match: 6. Germline-derived CDR1 and CDR2 are SGHRS and YFSETQ. This CDR3 has 15 amino acids. The DNA of the CDR3 is TGCGCCAGCAGCTTGGGCCTAGCGGGAGCCGTTGAGCAGTTCTTC. This codes for CASSLGLAGAVEQFF. Combining the CDR3 with reference TRBV5-1 and TRBJ2-1 gives the whole variable domain KAGVTQTPRYLIKTRGQQVTLSCSPISGHRSVSWYQQTPGQGLQFLFEYFSETQRNKGNFPGRFSGRQFSNSRSEMNVSTLELGDSALYLCASSLGLAGAVEQFFGPGTRLTVL.

The chain has TRBV9 and TRBJ2-3, with D possibly matching TRBD2 (5 bases). From germline, CDR1 is SGDLS and CDR2 YYNGEE. Trimming removed 0 bases at V and 2 bases at J, with 10 bases between. The CDR3 spans 15 residues. CDR3 protein: CASSVGLAPTDTQYF. The CDR3 nucleotides read TGTGCCAGCAGCGTAGGGCTAGCCCCCACAGATACGCAGTATTTT.

The CDR3 spells CASSYTGQPSTDTQYF. For the CDR3, the DNA is TGTGCCAGCAGTTACACCGGACAACCTAGCACAGATACGCAGTATTTT. This chain links TRBV6-5 with TRBJ2-3; maybe TRBD1 (5 bases). There are 16 residues in the CDR3. Trimming removed 2 bases at V and 0 bases at J, with 12 bases between. Looked up from germline, CDR1 is MNHEY and CDR2 is SVGAGI.

This clone showed up just a few times. CDR3 sequence reads: CASSVGASGTDTQYF. CDR3 coding DNA: TGTGCCAGCAGCGTAGGGGCTAGCGGCACAGATACGCAGTATTTT. This chain connects TRBV9 to TRBJ2-3; perhaps TRBD2 as D (6 bases). Germline values: CDR1 SGDLS, CDR2 YYNGEE. The CDR3 has 15 residues. Trimming took 0 bases from V and 1 from J, leaving 9 bases between them.

V usage is TRBV4-1 and J usage is TRBJ2-2; possible D gene TRBD2, 5 bases. Deletions cut 3 bases from V and 6 bases from J, with 5 bases between. Germline V gene data show CDR1 as MGHRA and CDR2 as YSYEKL. The CDR3 runs 12 residues. The CDR3 DNA reads TGCGCCAGCAGCCAGAGGGCCGGGGAGCTGTTTTTT. Translation: CASSQRAGELFF.

The chain links TRBV9 to TRBJ2-5; 8 positions match TRBD2. The germline V gene has CDR1 SGDLS and CDR2 YYNGEE. The CDR3 loop spans 15 amino acids. J lost 5 bases, V lost 2 bases, and 8 bases had no gene match. The CDR3 here is CASSVNSGIVETQYF. The CDR3 nucleotides read TGTGCCAGCAGCGTGAATAGCGGGATAGTGGAGACCCAGTACTTC. Together with reference TRBV9 and TRBJ2-5, the CDR3 gives the full variable domain: DSGVTQTPKHLITATGQRVTLRCSPRSGDLSVYWYQQSLDQGLQFLIQYYNGEERAKGNILERFSAQQFPDLHSELNLSSLELGDSALYFCASSVNSGIVETQYFGPGTRLLVL.

The gene calls are TRBV27 and TRBJ1-4; 8 nucleotides match TRBD1. Germline CDR1 and CDR2: MNHEY and SMNVEV (reference sequence). Trimming took 2 bases from V and 7 from J; bases not matched to a gene: 12. This CDR3 has 17 residues. CDR3 region: CASSLPGQGQGGEKLFF. As DNA, the CDR3 is TGTGCCAGCAGTTTACCCGGTCAAGGACAGGGAGGTGAAAAACTGTTTTTT.

This chain uses TRBV5-4 with TRBJ1-4; D might be TRBD1 (6 bases). Germline V CDR1 and CDR2: SGHNT, YYREEE (reference sequence). The CDR3 extends over 14 amino acids. V was clipped by 3 bases and J by 4 bases, with 10 bases between them. The CDR3 DNA sequence: TGTGCCAGCAGCTCCGACAGGAGTAATGAAAAACTGTTTTTT. Protein product: CASSSDRSNEKLFF.

The chain combines TRBV2 with TRBJ1-4; D uncertain. CDR1 SNHLY and CDR2 FYNNEI come from the germline V gene. The CDR3 spans 13 residues. Trimming stripped 6 bases from V and 6 bases from J, with 11 bases between. The DNA of the CDR3 is TGTGCCAGCAGCCCTGAGGTTGATGAAAAACTGTTTTTT. It yields the protein CASSPEVDEKLFF.

This clone was picked up a small number of times. V usage is TRBV5-4 and J usage is TRBJ2-1; 12 bases line up with TRBD2. The ends lost 4 bases at V and 3 bases at J; junction bases unmatched: 14. The CDR3 spans 19 residues. The V gene's germline CDR1 is SGHNT and CDR2 YYREEE (reference sequence). The CDR3 protein is CASSQIGLAGGPGYNEQFF. Written as DNA, the CDR3 is TGTGCCAGCAGCCAAATTGGTCTAGCGGGAGGGCCGGGCTACAATGAGCAGTTCTTC.

The gene calls are TRBV9 and TRBJ2-7; no clear D. Germline V gene data show CDR1 as SGDLS and CDR2 as YYNGEE. CDR3 length equals 13 residues. V was clipped by 4 bases and J by 4 bases, with 12 bases between them. The CDR3 sequence is CASSPTGFYEQYF. Here the CDR3 DNA reads TGTGCCAGCAGCCCGACTGGATTTTACGAGCAGTACTTC. The full variable domain, rest sourced from reference TRBV9 and TRBJ2-7, is DSGVTQTPKHLITATGQRVTLRCSPRSGDLSVYWYQQSLDQGLQFLIQYYNGEERAKGNILERFSAQQFPDLHSELNLSSLELGDSALYFCASSPTGFYEQYFGPGTRLTVT.

The chain has TRBV25-1 and TRBJ2-7; TRBD2 agrees at 9 bases. V lost 2 bases, J lost 1 base, and 3 bases stayed unmatched. This CDR3 is 15 amino acids long. Germline V gene sequence: CDR1 MGHDK, CDR2 SYGVNS. The CDR3 here is CASSELAGLSYEQYF. Written as DNA, the CDR3 is TGTGCCAGCAGTGAACTAGCGGGGCTATCCTACGAGCAGTACTTC.

This clone was counted between two and nine times. The V call is TRBV30, the J call TRBJ2-5, with TRBD2 matching 11 bases. The CDR3 has 13 residues. J lost 5 bases, V lost 8 bases, and 7 bases had no gene match. Germline lookup yields CDR1 GTSNPN and CDR2 SVGIG (reference sequence). CDR3 DNA sequence: TGTGCCGGATTAGCGGGAGGGCATGAGACCCAGTACTTC. Amino acids: CAGLAGGHETQYF.

The chain employs TRBV7-9 and TRBJ1-4; the D gene is possibly TRBD1 (6 bases). Trimming took off 7 bases at V and 1 base at J, with 13 bases between the two ends. CDR1 is SEHNR, CDR2 FQNEAQ, per germline (reference sequence). This CDR3 is 15 amino acids long. The CDR3 protein is CASNEEGGTNEKLFF. The CDR3 nucleotides read TGTGCCAGCAACGAAGAAGGGGGAACTAATGAAAAACTGTTTTTT.

The chain uses TRBV7-9 and TRBJ1-3; the match to TRBD1 covers 8 bases. The junction had 3 bases not matched to a gene; V was cut back by 6 bases and J by 2 bases. Germline lookup yields CDR1 SEHNR and CDR2 FQNEAQ (reference sequence). The CDR3 consists of 14 residues. CDR3 loop: CASRVQGAGNTIYF. For the CDR3, the DNA is TGTGCCAGCAGAGTACAGGGGGCTGGAAACACCATATATTTT.